These 12 T cell receptor beta chains were all obtained from the same sample, sequenced in a study of CD8 T cell repertoires and HIV-1 epitope variants. What these receptors recognize is not known. Libraries were prepared by immunoSEQ multiplex PCR; TCRdb keeps only in-frame clonotypes and omits some of them. The sample yields thousands of clones, around two thirds seen once. The sequencing input was cultured CD8+ T cells derived from PBMCs. These TCRs come from a male donor with HIV.

The genes are TRBV5-1 and TRBJ1-5; possibly TRBD1 for D (6 bases). Looked up from germline, CDR1 is SGHRS and CDR2 is YFSETQ. V lost 4 bases to trimming and J lost 5 bases, with 10 bases between them. The CDR3 contains 13 residues. This chain's CDR3 is CASSPGADQPQHF. CDR3 nucleotide sequence: TGCGCCAGCAGCCCGGGGGCCGATCAGCCCCAGCATTTT.

The chain recombines TRBV10-3 with TRBJ1-5; no definite D call. The CDR3 contains 14 residues. CDR1 and CDR2 (germline): ENHRY, SYGVKD. Trimming cost V 3 bases and J 2 bases, with 8 bases left between them. This chain's CDR3 is CAISDRGGNQPQHF. DNA for the CDR3: TGTGCCATCAGTGATCGGGGTGGCAATCAGCCCCAGCATTTT.

This chain connects TRBV11-2 to TRBJ1-2; tentatively, D is TRBD1 (6 bases). The CDR3 length is 14 residues. Trimming took 2 bases from V and 8 from J, leaving 15 bases between them. Germline values: CDR1 SGHAT, CDR2 FQNNGV. DNA for the CDR3: TGTGCCAGCAGCTTACAGGTGCCAGGGGAAGGCTACACCTTC. Residues: CASSLQVPGEGYTF.

V gene TRBV9 combines with J gene TRBJ1-2; D not certain. The CDR3 sequence is 14 residues long. V was trimmed by 5 bases and J by 0 bases, leaving 11 bases between them. Germline V lookup: CDR1 SGDLS, CDR2 YYNGEE. CDR3 protein: CASSPEVANYGYTF. The CDR3 bases are TGTGCCAGCAGTCCGGAGGTCGCTAACTATGGCTACACCTTC.

The chain combines TRBV7-6 with TRBJ2-1, with D perhaps TRBD2 (5 bases). Trimming cost V 0 bases and J 0 bases, with 12 bases left between them. The CDR3 runs to 17 residues. Germline V gives CDR1 SGHVS, CDR2 FNYEAQ. In nucleotides, the CDR3 is TGTGCCAGCAGCTTAGCGCGGGTCGGGAACTCCTACAATGAGCAGTTCTTC. It encodes CASSLARVGNSYNEQFF.

The genes are TRBV5-1 and TRBJ2-7; 16 bases are shared with TRBD2. CDR1 is SGHRS and CDR2 is YFSETQ in the germline V gene. The CDR3 contains 18 residues. V was pared by 0 bases and J by 4 bases, with 7 bases of the junction left unmatched. The CDR3 protein is CASSLVGLAGGTAYEQYF. CDR3 nucleotides: TGCGCCAGCAGCTTGGTGGGACTAGCGGGGGGGACTGCTTACGAGCAGTACTTC. Filled out from reference TRBV5-1 and TRBJ2-7, the complete variable domain reads KAGVTQTPRYLIKTRGQQVTLSCSPISGHRSVSWYQQTPGQGLQFLFEYFSETQRNKGNFPGRFSGRQFSNSRSEMNVSTLELGDSALYLCASSLVGLAGGTAYEQYFGPGTRLTVT.

The CDR3 nucleotides are TGTGCCAGCAGTCGAGACAGGGGTGGTTCACCCCTCCACTTT. This encodes CASSRDRGGSPLHF. V is TRBV5-8 and J is TRBJ1-6, with 8 bases lining up with TRBD1. CDR1 is SGHTS, CDR2 YDEGEE, per germline. The CDR3 runs 14 residues. V was clipped by 5 bases and J by 9 bases; unmatched bases: 7.

The chain combines TRBV10-3 with TRBJ2-1; the D gene is possibly TRBD2 (5 bases). Trimming shortened V by 6 bases and J by 7 bases, and 10 bases separated the two germline ends. CDR3 length: 12 amino acids. The germline V gene encodes CDR1 ENHRY and CDR2 SYGVKD. The CDR3 here is CAIRNRENEQFF. As DNA, the CDR3 is TGTGCCATCAGGAATAGGGAGAATGAGCAGTTCTTC.

The chain has TRBV28 and TRBJ2-2; D is uncertain. CDR3 size: 15 residues. V lost 5 bases and J lost 0, with 10 bases in between. Germline V CDR1 and CDR2: MDHEN, SYDVKM. The CDR3 loop reads CASSTRESNTGELFF. The CDR3 nucleotides read TGTGCCAGCAGTACAAGGGAATCGAACACCGGGGAGCTGTTTTTT.

The CDR3 sequence is CASSLTTISNQPQHF. In DNA form, the CDR3 reads TGTGCCAGCAGTTTGACAACCATTAGCAATCAGCCCCAGCATTTT. V gene TRBV5-8 combines with J gene TRBJ1-5; D remains ambiguous. The CDR3 spans 15 residues. Germline CDR1 and CDR2: SGHTS and YDEGEE. Trimming pared 5 bases from V and 0 bases from J, leaving 12 bases between. The full variable domain, rest sourced from reference TRBV5-8 and TRBJ1-5, is EAGVTQSPTHLIKTRGQQATLRCSPISGHTSVYWYQQALGLGLQFLLWYDEGEERNRGNFPPRFSGRQFPNYSSELNVNALELEDSALYLCASSLTTISNQPQHFGDGTRLSIL.

The V and J genes are TRBV28 and TRBJ2-1; TRBD1 is a possible D gene (8 bases). Germline V gene lookup returns CDR1 MDHEN and CDR2 SYDVKM. The CDR3 extends over 16 amino acids. The V and J ends lost 7 bases and 3 bases respectively, with 19 bases between them. CDR3 nucleotides: TGTGCCAGCACCACAGGGGGGGAGGGAGTCTACAATGAGCAGTTCTTC. Its protein product is CASTTGGEGVYNEQFF.

V gene TRBV29-1 combines with J gene TRBJ2-1; TRBD1 matches 10 bases. There are 14 residues in the CDR3. CDR1 is SQVTM, CDR2 ANQGSEA, per germline. Trimming at V came to 6 bases and at J to 7 bases, leaving 9 bases not matched to a gene. CDR3 sequence reads: CSVMGGTGENEQFF. The DNA for the CDR3 is TGCAGCGTCATGGGAGGGACAGGGGAGAATGAGCAGTTCTTC.